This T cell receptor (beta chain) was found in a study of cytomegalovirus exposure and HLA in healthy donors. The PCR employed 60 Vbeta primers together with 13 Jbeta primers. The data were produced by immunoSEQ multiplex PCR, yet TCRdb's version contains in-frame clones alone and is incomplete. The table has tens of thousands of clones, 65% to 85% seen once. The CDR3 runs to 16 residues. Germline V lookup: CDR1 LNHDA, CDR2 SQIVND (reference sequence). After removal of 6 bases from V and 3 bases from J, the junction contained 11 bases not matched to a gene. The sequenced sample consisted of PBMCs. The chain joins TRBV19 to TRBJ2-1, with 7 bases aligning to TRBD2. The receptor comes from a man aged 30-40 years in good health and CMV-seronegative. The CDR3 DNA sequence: TGTGCCAGTAGATGGGGGGGTGAAAGGGGCTACAATGAGCAGTTCTTC. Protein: CASRWGGERGYNEQFF.